The 5 T cell receptor beta chains below were found in one sample sequenced in a study of shared clonotypes between healthy human individuals. Here immunoSEQ multiplex PCR was the method, and the copy in TCRdb shows in-frame clones only, minus some. The sample includes a few hundred thousand clones, 97% of them seen just once. Sample: naive CD4+ T cells sorted from blood. As to subset: CD45RA+ positively selected. The source is a woman in her 30s in good health.

This chain connects TRBV29-1 to TRBJ2-4; the match to TRBD2 covers 11 bases. The V and J ends lost 7 bases and 0 bases, in that order; junction bases with no gene match: 11. The CDR3 loop spans 17 amino acids. From germline, CDR1 is SQVTM and CDR2 ANQGSEA. Here the CDR3 DNA reads TGCAGCGCTCGCCGGACTAGCGGGCACCTAGCCAAAAACATTCAGTACTTC. Protein: CSARRTSGHLAKNIQYF.

This chain connects TRBV9 to TRBJ2-3, with 13 bases aligning to TRBD2. The V and J ends lost 4 bases and 0 bases, in that order; junction bases with no gene match: 14. Per germline, CDR1 SGDLS and CDR2 YYNGEE. This CDR3 comprises 20 residues. CDR3 in DNA: TGTGCCAGCAGCCCCCGGGGGACTAGCGGGACCGCTCGCAGCACAGATACGCAGTATTTT. As protein: CASSPRGTSGTARSTDTQYF.

The chain links TRBV28 to TRBJ1-3; D not certain. Trimming removed 5 bases at V and 1 base at J, with 6 bases between. Looked up from germline, CDR1 is MDHEN and CDR2 is SYDVKM. CDR3 length: 13 amino acids. The CDR3 here is CASSAFSGNTIYF. DNA of the CDR3: TGTGCCAGCAGTGCATTTTCTGGAAACACCATATATTTT.

The chain carries TRBV19 and TRBJ1-5; D is ambiguous. This CDR3 has 16 amino acids. The V gene's germline CDR1 is LNHDA and CDR2 SQIVND (reference sequence). V was pared by 1 base and J by 0 bases, with 10 bases between. CDR3 bases: TGTGCCAGTAGTATAGGGGGAATGCGTAGCAATCAGCCCCAGCATTTT. This codes for CASSIGGMRSNQPQHF.

This chain connects TRBV11-2 to TRBJ2-4, with D perhaps matching TRBD1 (5 bases). Germline assignment: CDR1 SGHAT and CDR2 FQNNGV. The V gene lost 3 bases and the J gene lost 1 base, with 10 bases spanning the gap. The CDR3 is 15 residues long. The CDR3 loop is CASSFGQGAKNIQYF. The CDR3 nucleotides read TGTGCCAGCAGCTTCGGGCAGGGCGCCAAAAACATTCAGTACTTC.